These 27 T cell receptor beta chains came from one sample sequenced in a study of T cells in Graves' hyperthyroidism and ophthalmopathy. What was amplified from RNA transcripts were TCR beta CDR3 regions. The TCR CDR3 first-round RT-PCR relied on the HTBI primer set. TCRdb re-analysed the multiplex PCR reads in MiXCR, keeping a single row per CDR3 protein. The table shows about 130,000 distinct CDR3 sequences, with approximately 20% occurring only once. The sequencing input was blood. The receptors were gathered from a woman aged 50 to 65 with Graves' hyperthyroidism that later progressed to Graves' ophthalmopathy.

This clonotype was observed many times. The rearrangement joins TRBV4-2 to TRBJ1-5; D not certain. The V end was cut by 0 bases, the J end by 1 base, with 7 bases between. The CDR3 has 15 amino acids. Germline loops: CDR1 LGHNA, CDR2 YNFKEQ. This CDR3 is CASSQEGESNQPQHF. The DNA for the CDR3 is TGTGCCAGCAGCCAAGAAGGCGAAAGCAATCAGCCCCAGCATTTT.

This clonotype was observed a single time. A much larger clone differs by one base, so this may be a read error. V gene TRBV7-2 combines with J gene TRBJ2-1; maybe TRBD1 (6 bases). From germline, CDR1 is SGHTA and CDR2 FQGNSA. V lost 2 bases to trimming and J lost 6 bases, with 17 bases between them. The CDR3 covers 16 residues. CDR3 DNA sequence: TGTGCCAGCAGCTTAATAGGGGGACGGATCATCAATGAGCAGTTCTTC. It is translated as CASSLIGGRIINEQFF.

This clonotype has only a few counts. This sequence joins TRBV28 and TRBJ1-1, with no clear D. CDR1 and CDR2 from the germline V gene are MDHEN and SYDVKM. The CDR3 runs to 15 residues. Trimming removed 6 bases at V and 0 bases at J, with 14 bases between. DNA for the CDR3: TGTGCCAGCAGCCCCGGTGGATACATGAACACTGAAGCTTTCTTT. The encoded protein is CASSPGGYMNTEAFF. The whole variable domain, remainder taken from reference TRBV28 and TRBJ1-1, is DVKVTQSSRYLVKRTGEKVFLECVQDMDHENMFWYRQDPGLGLRLIYFSYDVKMKEKGDIPEGYSVSREKKERFSLILESASTNQTSMYLCASSPGGYMNTEAFFGQGTRLTVV.

This clonotype was seen a few times. The chain employs TRBV5-1 and TRBJ1-1, with 8 bases that match TRBD1. V was clipped by 5 bases and J by 5 bases; unmatched bases: 11. Germline V gene lookup returns CDR1 SGHRS and CDR2 YFSETQ. This CDR3 has 15 residues. The CDR3 DNA reads TGCGCCAGCAGGCCATTACAGGGGGGAGGGACTGAAGCTTTCTTT. Translating it yields CASRPLQGGGTEAFF.

This clonotype was picked up one time. The chain carries TRBV5-6 and TRBJ1-1, with 8 bases aligning to TRBD1. V dropped 0 bases and J dropped 0; count of bases not matched to a gene: 4. The CDR3 is made up of 16 amino acids. Germline values: CDR1 SGHDT, CDR2 YYEEEE. The CDR3 region is CASSLGTGRVNTEAFF. As DNA, the CDR3 is TGTGCCAGCAGCTTGGGGACAGGGAGAGTGAACACTGAAGCTTTCTTT.

This clonotype has ten or more counts. This chain joins TRBV30 and TRBJ2-7, with TRBD2 identical over 7 bases. The junction had 5 bases not matched to a gene; V was cut back by 3 bases and J by 3 bases. Germline CDR1 and CDR2: GTSNPN and SVGIG (reference sequence). There are 13 residues in the CDR3. DNA of the CDR3: TGTGCCTGGAGCCGGAGCGGGATCTACGAGCAGTACTTC. The encoded protein is CAWSRSGIYEQYF.

This clonotype was picked up many times. This rearrangement joins TRBV3-1 to TRBJ1-5, with TRBD1 as a possible D gene (6 bases). CDR3 length: 15 residues. The germline V gene has CDR1 LGHDT and CDR2 YNNKEL (reference sequence). Trimming took off 1 base at V and 7 bases at J, with 14 bases between the two ends. For the CDR3, the DNA is TGTGCCAGCAGCCAAGGTGGGGGGCGCGGCCAGCCCCAGCATTTT. Protein: CASSQGGGRGQPQHF.

The chain links TRBV30 to TRBJ2-1; TRBD2 matches 8 bases. Germline CDR1 GTSNPN, CDR2 SVGIG (reference sequence). The CDR3 sequence is 13 residues long. Trimming at V came to 3 bases and at J to 10 bases, leaving 8 bases not matched to a gene. CDR3 in DNA: TGTGCCTGGAGGTTCGGGGCGGGGGGAGAGCAGTTCTTC. Amino acid sequence: CAWRFGAGGEQFF.

This clonotype has more than one count but fewer than ten. This chain links TRBV7-3 with TRBJ2-2; TRBD1 aligns across 8 bases. The CDR3 is 15 residues long. V lost 5 bases, J lost 4 bases, and 6 bases stayed unmatched. Germline V CDR1 and CDR2: SGHTA, FQGTGA. The CDR3 region has the DNA TGTGCCAGCAGCCAAACAGGGGGTGGCACCGGGGAGCTGTTTTTT. This codes for CASSQTGGGTGELFF.

This clonotype was seen only once. The chain recombines TRBV20-1 with TRBJ1-3, with D perhaps TRBD1 (5 bases). Trimming cost V 1 base and J 4 bases, with 14 bases left between them. The CDR3 extends over 15 amino acids. Germline values: CDR1 DFQATT, CDR2 SNEGSKA (reference sequence). The DNA for the CDR3 is TGCAGTGCTAGAGCCCACGGGGCTCAAGGAAACACCATATATTTT. This encodes CSARAHGAQGNTIYF.

This clonotype was seen at least ten times. This chain links TRBV20-1 with TRBJ2-5, with D perhaps TRBD2 (5 bases). The germline V and J ends were trimmed by 2 bases and 9 bases, with 10 bases remaining between them. Germline assignment: CDR1 DFQATT and CDR2 SNEGSKA (reference sequence). The CDR3 totals 11 residues. CDR3 coding DNA: TGCAGTGCTAGATCCGACGGGGCCCAGTACTTC. Protein sequence: CSARSDGAQYF.

This clonotype occurred many times. The chain links TRBV12-3 or TRBV12-4 to TRBJ1-1; D remains ambiguous. V lost 2 bases to trimming and J lost 9 bases, with 13 bases between them. This CDR3 spans 13 amino acids. The CDR3, as DNA: TGTGCCAGCAGTTTAAGGGTCGGGGAAAAAGCTTTCTTT. Amino acid sequence: CASSLRVGEKAFF.

Ten or more counts support this clonotype. This chain's CDR3 is CATSRDLTGLGYTF. DNA for the CDR3: TGTGCCACCAGCAGAGATTTAACAGGGCTCGGCTACACCTTC. The chain links TRBV15 to TRBJ1-2; the D gene is possibly TRBD1 (6 bases). This CDR3 has 14 amino acids. V was shortened by 0 bases and J by 8 bases, with 13 bases between the two germline ends. Germline-derived CDR1 and CDR2 are LNHNV and YYDKDF (reference sequence).

At least ten counts were recorded for this clonotype. This rearrangement joins TRBV3-1 to TRBJ2-7, with D maybe TRBD2 (5 bases). V lost 0 bases and J lost 7, with 16 bases in between. This CDR3 contains 15 residues. Germline values: CDR1 LGHDT, CDR2 YNNKEL (reference sequence). The CDR3 is CASSQDLGRQREQYF. The CDR3 bases are TGTGCCAGCAGCCAAGATTTGGGCAGGCAGCGGGAGCAGTACTTC.

With respect to this clonotype: A much larger clone sits a single nucleotide away, making a read error possible. As DNA, the CDR3 is TGTGCCTGGATAAGATACACAGATACGCAGTATTTT. The encoded protein is CAWIRYTDTQYF. J is TRBJ2-3 and V is TRBV30; D not resolved. The CDR3 runs 12 residues. Looked up from germline, CDR1 is GTSNPN and CDR2 is SVGIG (reference sequence). Trimming took 4 bases from V and 2 from J, leaving 7 bases between them.

CDR3 nucleotides: TGTGCCAGCAGTTGGTATACCAGGGAGCTGTTCTTT. Amino acid sequence: CASSWYTRELFF. The chain carries TRBV27 and TRBJ1-1; D might be TRBD1 (5 bases). The CDR3 has 12 residues. V gave up 4 bases and J gave up 14 bases, with 17 bases separating them. In germline, CDR1 is MNHEY, CDR2 SMNVEV (reference sequence).

V usage is TRBV5-1 and J usage is TRBJ2-5; 7 bases map to TRBD1. Germline trimming cut 4 bases from V and 2 bases from J; bases unmatched to any gene: 8. The CDR3 totals 15 residues. Germline values: CDR1 SGHRS, CDR2 YFSETQ. In DNA form, the CDR3 reads TGCGCCAGCAGCGCAGCCGGGACAGTGCAAGAGACCCAGTACTTC. Its protein product is CASSAAGTVQETQYF. The full variable domain, completed using reference TRBV5-1 and TRBJ2-5, is KAGVTQTPRYLIKTRGQQVTLSCSPISGHRSVSWYQQTPGQGLQFLFEYFSETQRNKGNFPGRFSGRQFSNSRSEMNVSTLELGDSALYLCASSAAGTVQETQYFGPGTRLLVL.

J is TRBJ1-2 and V is TRBV2; D ambiguous. The germline V and J ends were trimmed by 8 bases and 6 bases, with 22 bases remaining between them. Germline V gene lookup returns CDR1 SNHLY and CDR2 FYNNEI. This CDR3 is 15 amino acids long. The CDR3, as DNA: TGTGCCAGCCTGCGTTTATCCTCCGGACCCGATGGCTACACCTTC. This gives the protein CASLRLSSGPDGYTF.

This clonotype was seen many times. CDR3 nucleotide sequence: TGTGCCAGCAGCCGTCTAGGAGGGGGGCCCAGCTCTGGAAACACCATATATTTT. Amino acid sequence: CASSRLGGGPSSGNTIYF. J is TRBJ1-3 and V is TRBV11-2; D is perhaps TRBD1 (6 bases). Trimming removed 5 bases at V and 0 bases at J, with 20 bases between. Germline-derived CDR1 and CDR2 are SGHAT and FQNNGV. The CDR3 extends over 18 amino acids.

A single count supports this clonotype. This may come from a read error, since a much larger clone is one base off. The chain joins TRBV12-3 or TRBV12-4 to TRBJ2-1, with D unresolved. CDR3 length: 13 amino acids. CDR3 amino acids: CVSSTRLVDEQFF. DNA for the CDR3: TGTGTCAGCAGTACCCGACTTGTCGATGAGCAGTTCTTC.

In this sample, this clonotype turned up many times. The chain recombines TRBV5-6 with TRBJ2-2; D remains unclear. Germline values: CDR1 SGHDT, CDR2 YYEEEE. V lost 0 bases and J 9 bases, leaving 6 bases between the germline ends. This CDR3 is 12 amino acids long. The CDR3 DNA sequence: TGTGCCAGCAGCTTGGCCGCCAGGGAGCTGTTTTTT. This gives the protein CASSLAARELFF.

This clonotype was recorded once. The junction and the germline gene differ at one end; a read error may be behind it. CDR3 in DNA: TGCGCCAGCAGCCGCGGACAGGGGAATAGTCAGCCCCAGCATTTT. Amino acid sequence: CASSRGQGNSQPQHF. This rearrangement joins TRBV7-2 to TRBJ1-5; 9 bases line up with TRBD1. This CDR3 contains 15 residues. In germline, CDR1 is SGHTA, CDR2 FQGNSA.

In this sample, this clonotype turned up a few times. This chain joins TRBV5-8 and TRBJ1-2; TRBD1 matches at 7 bases. The germline V gene has CDR1 SGHTS and CDR2 YDEGEE. Trimming removed 4 bases from V and 0 bases from J; junction bases left unmatched: 3. CDR3 length equals 14 residues. The CDR3 DNA reads as TGTGCCAGCAGCGCACAGGGGACTAACTATGGCTACACCTTC. It translates to CASSAQGTNYGYTF.

The chain recombines TRBV10-3 with TRBJ2-7, with D perhaps TRBD2 (5 bases). Germline CDR1 and CDR2: ENHRY and SYGVKD. The CDR3 is 14 residues long. The V gene lost 3 bases and the J gene lost 2 bases, with 11 bases spanning the gap. The CDR3 DNA reads TGTGCCATCAGTGACCATGGAGGCGCCTACGAGCAGTACTTC. Translation gives CAISDHGGAYEQYF.

Many counts were recorded for this clonotype. The gene calls are TRBV11-3 and TRBJ2-2; D uncertain. This CDR3 has 13 amino acids. Trimming pared 5 bases from V and 7 bases from J, leaving 11 bases between. Germline CDR1 reads SGHNT; CDR2 reads YENEEA. CDR3 region: CASSLTEDGELFF. The CDR3, as DNA: TGTGCCAGCAGCCTCACAGAAGACGGGGAGCTGTTTTTT.

V and J are TRBV15 and TRBJ2-7; 8 bases line up with TRBD1. The CDR3 runs 17 residues. Germline V gene sequence: CDR1 LNHNV, CDR2 YYDKDF (reference sequence). Trimming removed 0 bases from V and 1 base from J; junction bases left unmatched: 8. In DNA, the CDR3 is TGTGCCACCAGCAGAGATTGGAGCAGGGGGCAGTCCTACGAGCAGTACTTC. Translation gives CATSRDWSRGQSYEQYF. The whole variable domain, filled in from reference TRBV15 and TRBJ2-7, reads DAMVIQNPRYQVTQFGKPVTLSCSQTLNHNVMYWYQQKSSQAPKLLFHYYDKDFNNEADTPDNFQSRRPNTSFCFLDIRSPGLGDTAMYLCATSRDWSRGQSYEQYFGPGTRLTVT.

This clonotype came up many times. The CDR3, as DNA: TGTGCCAGCAGCCCAGGACTAGCGGGATTACACTCCTACGAGCAGTACTTC. The encoded protein is CASSPGLAGLHSYEQYF. The chain links TRBV3-1 to TRBJ2-7; the match to TRBD2 covers 12 bases. The CDR3 sequence is 17 residues long. With V trimmed by 4 bases and J by 0 bases, 7 bases remained unmatched. Per germline, CDR1 LGHDT and CDR2 YNNKEL (reference sequence).